These T cell receptor beta chains were read from a single sample in a study of cytomegalovirus exposure and HLA in healthy donors. This table comes from immunoSEQ multiplex PCR, and its TCRdb copy is limited to in-frame clones, with some not included. The table shows around 97,000 clones, with roughly 77% occurring only once. Sequenced sample: PBMCs. All receptors derive from a woman between 18 and 29 years old in good health and CMV-seropositive. Both conserved end residues are part of each CDR3. The D gene is left open where the match is weak. A row's size may be missing; if present it is once, few, many or a size class.

v_gene	d_gene	j_gene	abundance	CDR3aa	CDR3nt
TRBV19	TRBD1	TRBJ1-5	-	CASRRTGGRNQPQHF	TGTGCCAGTAGGAGAACAGGGGGTCGCAATCAGCCCCAGCATTTT
TRBV5-1	TRBD1	TRBJ2-2	-	CASSFGTDTGELFF	TGCGCCAGCAGCTTCGGGACAGACACCGGGGAGCTGTTTTTT
TRBV7-8	-	TRBJ2-7	-	CASSLIRGLGEQYF	TGTGCCAGCAGCTTAATTAGGGGGTTAGGCGAGCAGTACTTC
TRBV7-3	TRBD2	TRBJ2-7	few	CASSSGERGDYEQYF	TGTGCCAGCAGCTCCGGGGAGCGGGGGGACTACGAGCAGTACTTC
TRBV7-2	-	TRBJ2-1	once	CASSPQYNEQFF	TGTGCCAGCAGCCCCCAGTACAATGAGCAGTTCTTC
TRBV7-3	-	TRBJ1-1	once	CASSLGGSAEAFF	TGTGCCAGCAGCTTAGGGGGGTCGGCTGAAGCTTTCTTT
TRBV2	-	TRBJ1-2	few	CASRPDSPRSGYTF	TGTGCCAGCAGACCGGACAGTCCCCGGAGTGGCTACACCTTC
TRBV4-3	TRBD2	TRBJ2-7	few	CASSRDSGSFEQYF	TGCGCCAGCAGCCGGGATAGCGGGAGTTTCGAGCAGTACTTC
TRBV4-2	-	TRBJ2-7	-	CASSQWGDSYEQYF	TGTGCCAGCAGCCAATGGGGGGACTCCTACGAGCAGTACTTC
TRBV5-1	TRBD1	TRBJ2-7	once	CASWDRENGYEQYF	TGCGCCAGCTGGGACAGGGAGAACGGGTACGAGCAGTACTTC
TRBV2	-	TRBJ2-1	-	CASKSSVPPGTYNEQFF	TGTGCCAGCAAAAGCTCTGTACCGCCGGGAACCTACAATGAGCAGTTCTTC
TRBV10-2	TRBD2	TRBJ2-1	once	CASSERVAGNEQFF	TGCGCCAGCAGTGAGCGGGTAGCGGGGAATGAGCAGTTCTTC
TRBV19	TRBD2	TRBJ2-1	-	CASSRLAIGSYNEQFF	TGTGCCAGTAGTCGACTAGCCATTGGCTCCTACAATGAGCAGTTCTTC
TRBV27	TRBD1	TRBJ1-2	once	CASRTGGAGGYTF	TGTGCCAGCAGGACAGGGGGCGCAGGTGGCTACACCTTC
TRBV19	-	TRBJ2-7	-	CASSMGSGAYEQYF	TGTGCCAGTAGTATGGGCTCGGGAGCCTACGAGCAGTACTTC
TRBV5-1	TRBD1	TRBJ1-3	-	CASSLGQGRFGNTIYF	TGCGCCAGCAGCCTAGGACAGGGGAGGTTTGGAAACACCATATATTTT
TRBV4-3	-	TRBJ2-7	-	CASSQSRVPSYEQYF	TGCGCCAGCAGCCAAAGCAGGGTCCCTTCCTACGAGCAGTACTTC
TRBV7-8	-	TRBJ2-7	-	CASSRTREQYF	TGTGCCAGCAGCAGGACAAGGGAGCAGTACTTC
TRBV7-9	TRBD2	TRBJ2-7	few	CASSSGRGAVEQYF	TGTGCCAGCAGTTCCGGGAGGGGCGCGGTCGAGCAGTACTTC
TRBV29-1	TRBD1	TRBJ2-7	-	CSVWTGVEQYF	TGCAGCGTTTGGACAGGGGTCGAGCAGTACTTC
TRBV11-2	-	TRBJ2-2	few	CASSSVRGSTGELFF	TGTGCCAGCAGCTCCGTCAGGGGAAGTACCGGGGAGCTGTTTTTT
TRBV27	TRBD2	TRBJ2-1	few	CASSFGLAEYNEQFF	TGTGCCAGCAGTTTTGGGCTAGCGGAGTACAATGAGCAGTTCTTC
TRBV6-6	TRBD1	TRBJ2-5	-	CASSMGQFGETQYF	TGTGCCAGCAGTATGGGACAGTTTGGGGAGACCCAGTACTTC
TRBV9	-	TRBJ1-1	-	CASSVGTTSEAFF	TGTGCCAGCAGCGTCGGGACAACGTCTGAAGCTTTCTTT
TRBV6-1	-	TRBJ1-3	few	CASSEGRGNTIYF	TGTGCCAGCAGTGAAGGGCGGGGAAACACCATATATTTT
TRBV19	TRBD2	TRBJ2-3	once	CASIPGGGRAPDTQYF	TGTGCCAGTATCCCGGGGGGCGGGAGGGCCCCGGATACGCAGTATTTT